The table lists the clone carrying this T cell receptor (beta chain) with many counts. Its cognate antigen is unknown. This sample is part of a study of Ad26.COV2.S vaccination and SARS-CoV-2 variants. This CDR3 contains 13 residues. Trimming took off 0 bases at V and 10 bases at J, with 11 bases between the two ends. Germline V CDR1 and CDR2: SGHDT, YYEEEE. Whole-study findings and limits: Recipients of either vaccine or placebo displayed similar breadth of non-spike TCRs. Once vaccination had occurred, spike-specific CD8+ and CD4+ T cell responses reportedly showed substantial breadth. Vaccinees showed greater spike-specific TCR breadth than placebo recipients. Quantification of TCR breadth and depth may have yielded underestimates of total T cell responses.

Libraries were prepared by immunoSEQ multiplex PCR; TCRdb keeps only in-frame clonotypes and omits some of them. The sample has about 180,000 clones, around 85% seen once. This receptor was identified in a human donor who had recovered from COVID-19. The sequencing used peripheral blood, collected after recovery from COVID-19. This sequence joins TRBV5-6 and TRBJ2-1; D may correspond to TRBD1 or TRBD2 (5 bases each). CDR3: CASSLDPEGEQFF. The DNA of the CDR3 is TGTGCCAGCAGCTTGGACCCAGAGGGGGAGCAGTTCTTC.